Listed here is a single T cell receptor beta chain. The antigen is unknown. Sequencing was performed with immunoSEQ multiplex PCR; in TCRdb, only in-frame clones are kept and a portion is missing. The sample yields 95,000 to 100,000 clones, around 89% seen once. Every single patient, without exception, relapsed after autologous stem cell transplantation, and brentuximab vedotin exposure varied. Trimming stripped 1 base from V and 0 bases from J, with 4 bases between. Germline CDR1 and CDR2: KGHSH and LQKENI. The CDR3 spans 15 residues. The entry originates in a study of PD-1 blockade in classical Hodgkin lymphoma. Findings and limits, study-wide: At baseline, newly diagnosed patients reportedly showed less TCR diversity than healthy donors.

This clonotype was obtained from a human donor with classical Hodgkin lymphoma. The gene calls are TRBV18 and TRBJ2-6, with D unresolved. The sequences come from peripheral blood mononuclear cells (PBMCs), collected before the second cycle of nivolumab. DNA of the CDR3: TGTGCCAGCTCACCACAGGACTCTGGGGCCAACGTCCTGACTTTC. Translating it yields CASSPQDSGANVLTF.